This T cell receptor beta chain is drawn from a study of T cells in Graves' hyperthyroidism and ophthalmopathy. This clonotype was counted a few times. Antigen: not known. TCR beta CDR3 regions were amplified from RNA. TCR CDR3 regions were first amplified by RT-PCR with HTBI primers. Via MiXCR, TCRdb re-called the multiplex PCR reads, giving one row per CDR3 protein. The repertoire consists of fewer than 800,000 distinct CDR3 sequences, with around 17% occurring once and the leading ten covering under 8.5%. Findings of the study overall: A model built on 13 V-J features separated ophthalmopathy from stable hyperthyroidism.

The sequenced material came from blood. This clonotype was sampled from a man younger than 30 with Graves' hyperthyroidism.

CDR3 DNA: TGTGCCAGCACCTTACGAGGGAGTCAGCAAGAGACCCAGTACTTC. Translating gives CASTLRGSQQETQYF. This chain links TRBV28 with TRBJ2-5, with TRBD2 as a possible D gene (5 bases). CDR3 length: 15 residues. The germline V gene encodes CDR1 MDHEN and CDR2 SYDVKM. The germline V and J ends were trimmed by 7 bases and 2 bases, with 17 bases remaining between them. Full variable domain (remainder filled in from reference TRBV28 and TRBJ2-5): DVKVTQSSRYLVKRTGEKVFLECVQDMDHENMFWYRQDPGLGLRLIYFSYDVKMKEKGDIPEGYSVSREKKERFSLILESASTNQTSMYLCASTLRGSQQETQYFGPGTRLLVL.